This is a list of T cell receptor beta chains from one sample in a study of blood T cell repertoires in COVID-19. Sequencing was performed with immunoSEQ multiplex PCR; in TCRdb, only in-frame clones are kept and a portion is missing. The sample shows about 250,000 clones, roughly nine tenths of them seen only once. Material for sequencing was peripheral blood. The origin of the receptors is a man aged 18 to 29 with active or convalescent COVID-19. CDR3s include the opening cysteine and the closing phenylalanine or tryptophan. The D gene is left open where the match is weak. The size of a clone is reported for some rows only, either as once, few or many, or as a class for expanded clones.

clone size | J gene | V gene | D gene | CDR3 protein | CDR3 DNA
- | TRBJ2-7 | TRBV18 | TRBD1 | CASSKGDRSYEQYF | TGTGCCAGCTCAAAAGGGGACAGAAGCTACGAGCAGTACTTC
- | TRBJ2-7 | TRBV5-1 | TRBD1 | CASSSWDRGDEQYF | TGCGCCAGCAGCTCTTGGGACAGGGGGGACGAGCAGTACTTC
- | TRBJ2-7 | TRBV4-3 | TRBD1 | CASSQAGQGAYEQYF | TGCGCCAGCAGCCAAGCGGGACAGGGGGCCTACGAGCAGTACTTC
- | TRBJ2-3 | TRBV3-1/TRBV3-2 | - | CASSRASSRDTQYF | TGTGCCAGCAGCCGGGCTAGCTCAAGGGATACGCAGTATTTT
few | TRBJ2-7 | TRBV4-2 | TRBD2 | CASSQELAGSHEQYF | TGTGCCAGCAGCCAAGAACTAGCGGGATCCCACGAGCAGTACTTC
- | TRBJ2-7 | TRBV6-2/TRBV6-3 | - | CASSYTPVDEQYF | TGTGCCAGCAGTTACACTCCGGTTGATGAGCAGTACTTC
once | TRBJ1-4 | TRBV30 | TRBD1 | CAWSGDSINEKLFF | TGTGCCTGGAGTGGGGACAGTATTAATGAAAAACTGTTTTTT
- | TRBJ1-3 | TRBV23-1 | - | CASSQPRDF | TGCGCCAGCAGTCAACCCAGGGATTTT
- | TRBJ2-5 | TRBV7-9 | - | CASSLGGSETQYF | TGTGCCAGCAGCTTAGGGGGCTCAGAGACCCAGTACTTC
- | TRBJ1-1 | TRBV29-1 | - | CSVAGDGDTEAFF | TGCAGCGTCGCTGGTGACGGAGACACTGAAGCTTTCTTT
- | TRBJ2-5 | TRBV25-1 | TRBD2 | CASGPTSGRADQETQYF | TGTGCCAGCGGGCCGACTAGCGGGAGGGCCGACCAAGAGACCCAGTACTTC
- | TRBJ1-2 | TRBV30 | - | CAWSVTQRGYTF | TGTGCCTGGAGTGTTACACAGCGGGGCTACACCTTC
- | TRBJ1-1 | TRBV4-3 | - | CASSSGITTEAFF | TGCGCCAGCAGCTCGGGTATAACCACTGAAGCTTTCTTT
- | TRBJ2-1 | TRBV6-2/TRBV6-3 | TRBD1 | CASSPWTGNEQFF | TGTGCCAGCAGTCCCTGGACAGGGAATGAGCAGTTCTTC
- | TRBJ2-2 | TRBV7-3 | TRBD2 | CASSFPQLAGGNTGELFF | TGTGCCAGCAGCTTTCCACAACTAGCGGGAGGGAACACCGGGGAGCTGTTTTTT
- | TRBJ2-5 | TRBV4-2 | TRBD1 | CASSPLDRGKETQYF | TGTGCCAGCAGCCCGCTGGACAGGGGCAAGGAGACCCAGTACTTC
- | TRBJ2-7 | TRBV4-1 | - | CASSQDTPQTSQFSEQYF | TGCGCCAGCAGCCAAGACACTCCACAGACTAGTCAATTCTCCGAGCAGTACTTC
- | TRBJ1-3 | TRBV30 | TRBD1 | CAWRDRAGNTIYF | TGTGCCTGGAGGGACAGGGCTGGAAACACCATATATTTT
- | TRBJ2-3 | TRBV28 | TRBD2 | CASSLTSGRLGDTQYF | TGTGCCAGCAGTTTAACTAGCGGGAGGCTCGGAGATACGCAGTATTTT
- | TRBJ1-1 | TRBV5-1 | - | CASSLVLGGTTEAFF | TGCGCCAGCAGCTTAGTACTCGGAGGGACCACTGAAGCTTTCTTT
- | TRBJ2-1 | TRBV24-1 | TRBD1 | CATSDSGQGEMNEQFF | TGTGCCACCAGTGACTCAGGACAGGGTGAGATGAATGAGCAGTTCTTC
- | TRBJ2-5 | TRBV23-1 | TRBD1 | CASVPRDSLQETQYF | TGCGCCAGCGTGCCCCGGGACAGCCTCCAAGAGACCCAGTACTTC
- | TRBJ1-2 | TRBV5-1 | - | CASSLGGLGYTF | TGCGCCAGCAGCTTGGGAGGGCTTGGCTACACCTTC
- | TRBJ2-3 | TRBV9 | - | CASSPGGTDTQYF | TGTGCCAGCAGCCCAGGGGGCACAGATACGCAGTATTTT
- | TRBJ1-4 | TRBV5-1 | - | CASSLTVATNEKLFF | TGCGCCAGCAGCTTGACTGTTGCAACTAATGAAAAACTGTTTTTT
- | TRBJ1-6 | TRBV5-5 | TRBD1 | CASSWTGRSNYNSPLHF | TGTGCCAGCAGCTGGACAGGCAGATCGAATTATAATTCACCCCTCCACTTT
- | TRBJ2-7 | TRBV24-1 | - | CAASREPNEQYF | TGTGCCGCCTCTCGGGAGCCCAACGAGCAGTACTTC
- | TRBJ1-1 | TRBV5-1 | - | CASSLSGTEAFF | TGCGCCAGCAGCCTGTCGGGCACTGAAGCTTTCTTT
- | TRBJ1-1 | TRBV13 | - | CASSFGPLNTEAFF | TGTGCCAGCAGCTTTGGGCCTTTGAACACTGAAGCTTTCTTT
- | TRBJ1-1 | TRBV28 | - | CASSSGQGNTEAFF | TGTGCCAGCAGTTCCGGCCAGGGGAACACTGAAGCTTTCTTT
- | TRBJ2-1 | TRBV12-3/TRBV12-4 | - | CASSLSRNEQFF | TGTGCCAGCAGTTTATCGCGGAATGAGCAGTTCTTC
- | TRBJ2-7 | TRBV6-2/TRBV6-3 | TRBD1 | CASSYIRDRVNSYEQYF | TGTGCCAGCAGTTACATCCGGGACAGGGTCAACTCCTACGAGCAGTACTTC
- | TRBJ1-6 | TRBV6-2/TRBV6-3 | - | CASSTRGGNSPLHF | TGTGCCAGCAGTACCCGGGGGGGTAATTCACCCCTCCACTTT
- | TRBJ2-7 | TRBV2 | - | CASRPDSEQYF | TGTGCCAGCAGGCCGGACAGCGAGCAGTACTTC
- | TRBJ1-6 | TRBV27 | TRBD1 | CASSLFHGFGTGEGSPLHF | TGTGCCAGCAGTTTATTCCACGGCTTCGGGACAGGGGAAGGTTCACCCCTCCACTTT
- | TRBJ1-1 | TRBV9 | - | CASSLSPGLLNTEAFF | TGTGCCAGCAGCCTCTCCCCGGGACTTCTGAACACTGAAGCTTTCTTT
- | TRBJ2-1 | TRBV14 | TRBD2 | CASSHRAGVWYNEQFF | TGTGCCAGCAGCCACAGAGCGGGAGTATGGTACAATGAGCAGTTCTTC
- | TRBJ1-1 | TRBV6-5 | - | CASRGPGWVAFF | TGTGCCAGCAGAGGCCCCGGGTGGGTAGCTTTCTTT
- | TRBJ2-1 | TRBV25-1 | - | CASGTGTYNEQFF | TGTGCCAGCGGCACAGGTACCTACAATGAGCAGTTCTTC
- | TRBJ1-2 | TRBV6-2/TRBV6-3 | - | CASSLRHNYGYTF | TGTGCCAGCAGCCTTAGACATAACTATGGCTACACCTTC
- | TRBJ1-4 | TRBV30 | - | CAWSVPGGEKLFF | TGTGCCTGGAGTGTACCGGGTGGAGAAAAACTGTTTTTT
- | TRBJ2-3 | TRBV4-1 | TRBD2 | CASVPGLAGGDTQYF | TGCGCCAGCGTCCCTGGACTAGCGGGAGGAGATACGCAGTATTTT